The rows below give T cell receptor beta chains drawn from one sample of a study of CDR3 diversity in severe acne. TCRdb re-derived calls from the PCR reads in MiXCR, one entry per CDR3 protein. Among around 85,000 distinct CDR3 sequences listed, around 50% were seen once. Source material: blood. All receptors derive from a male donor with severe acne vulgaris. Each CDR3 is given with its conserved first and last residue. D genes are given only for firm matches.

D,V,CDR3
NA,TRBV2,CASKKRPLYNEQFF
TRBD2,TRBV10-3,CAISAGGLAGVKFF
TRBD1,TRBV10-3,CAISEGTGVYEQYF
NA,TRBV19,CASMGRLMGTDTQYF
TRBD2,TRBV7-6,CASSLLAGSPDTQYF
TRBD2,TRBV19,CASSNPRGNEQFF
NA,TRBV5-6,CASRLEGAGETQYF
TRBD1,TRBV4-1,CASSLLGQALNEQFF
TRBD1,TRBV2,CASSASGTASSPLHF
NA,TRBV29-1,CSVEKGYGQETQYF
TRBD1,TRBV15,CATSNTGGGEKLFF
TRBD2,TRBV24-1,CATMAAGGGNEQFF
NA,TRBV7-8,CASSLTGGDTEAFF
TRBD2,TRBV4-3,CASSQVGGSRSEQYF
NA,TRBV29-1,CSVEGGGGQPQHF
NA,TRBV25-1,CASSLAPRGSTDTQYF
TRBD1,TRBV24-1,CATRRTGGETQYF
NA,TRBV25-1,CASSERGNEKLSF
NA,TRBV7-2,CASSRGLNQPQHF
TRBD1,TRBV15,CATSRGNNEQFF
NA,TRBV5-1,CASSLPDSSYEQYF
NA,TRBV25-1,CASSGLASSGYEQYF
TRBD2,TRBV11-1,CASSLRVAGPETQYF
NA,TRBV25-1,CASSEDPRDRQTYGYTF
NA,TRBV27,CASKTPGTHNEQFF
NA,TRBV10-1,CASSESNREWETQYF
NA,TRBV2,CASSDRPAGYTF
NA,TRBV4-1,CASRSGEGGLQETQYF
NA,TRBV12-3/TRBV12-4,CASRRGTDNSPLHF
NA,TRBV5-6,CASSFVAVTQYF
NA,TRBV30,CAWRASTEAFF
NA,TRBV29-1,CSALKGTRGFAEAFF
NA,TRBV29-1,CSVEHWGDDTDTQYF
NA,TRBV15,CATSRQKGSETQYF
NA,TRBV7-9,CASSRDDNEQFF
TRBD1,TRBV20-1,CSARDFRTGVSEAFF
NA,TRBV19,CASSPLPDRFTEAFF
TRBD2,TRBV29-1,CSVEVSGSRNYYEQYF
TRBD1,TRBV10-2,CASLDRGNYGYTF
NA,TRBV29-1,CSVEGVPGTEYDEQFF
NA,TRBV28,CASSFKGLAFF
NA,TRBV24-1,CATSGLLLSGNTIYF
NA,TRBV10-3,CAISESSPGRTGELFF
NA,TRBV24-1,CATSGGRYTDTQYF
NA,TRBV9,CASSVGGNYGYTF
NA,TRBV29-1,CSVAGATSFGELFF
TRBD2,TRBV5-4,CASRAGTSGRALGTGELFF
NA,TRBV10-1,CASSVGGMVEQFF
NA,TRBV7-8,CASSPGGAGYTF
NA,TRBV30,CAWTPVGGSTGELFF